This T cell receptor beta chain was obtained from a study of cytomegalovirus exposure and HLA in healthy donors. Points from the study as a whole: 150 to 200 TCR beta chains were listed as cytomegalovirus-associated. An ancestry cluster, one associated with Asian ancestry, reportedly showed fewer N-insertions than the approximately 650-donor mean in a later analysis.

The PCR was carried out with 60 Vbeta primers and 13 Jbeta primers. In the source study's methods: Later reanalysis found around 74 million unique TCR beta chains, roughly 10 million of them shared. This table comes from immunoSEQ multiplex PCR, and its TCRdb copy is limited to in-frame clones, with some not included. From that table come the V and J calls and clone size; the DNA was used to work out D and trimming. The sample records more than 45,000 clones, 70% to 85% being singletons. As regards this clone: Its antigen is unknown.

Germline loops: CDR1 SGDLS, CDR2 YYNGEE. Losses at the gene ends were 0 bases for V and 5 bases for J; bases not matched to a gene: 8. The CDR3 has 16 amino acids. The V and J genes are TRBV9 and TRBJ2-3, with 8 bases that match TRBD2. The sequenced sample consisted of PBMCs. This TCR came from a young man in good health and CMV-seronegative. The CDR3 coding sequence is TGTGCCAGCAGCGTAGTGGTCGGGGGGGCTGGAGATACGCAGTATTTT. It codes for CASSVVVGGAGDTQYF.